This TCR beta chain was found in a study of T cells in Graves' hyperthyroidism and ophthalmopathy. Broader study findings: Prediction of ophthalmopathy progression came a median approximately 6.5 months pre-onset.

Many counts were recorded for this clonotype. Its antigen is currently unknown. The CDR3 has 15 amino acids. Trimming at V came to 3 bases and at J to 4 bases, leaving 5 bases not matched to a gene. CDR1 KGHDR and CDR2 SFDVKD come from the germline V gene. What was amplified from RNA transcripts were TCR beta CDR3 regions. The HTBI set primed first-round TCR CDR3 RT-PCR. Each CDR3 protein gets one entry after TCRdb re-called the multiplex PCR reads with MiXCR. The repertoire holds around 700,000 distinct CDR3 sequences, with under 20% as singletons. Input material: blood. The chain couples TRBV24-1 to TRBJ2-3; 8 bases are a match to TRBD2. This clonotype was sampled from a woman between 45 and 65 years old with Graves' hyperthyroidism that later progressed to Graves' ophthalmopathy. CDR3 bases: TGTGCCACCAGTGATCCGGCGGGGGGCTCAGATACGCAGTATTTT. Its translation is CATSDPAGGSDTQYF.